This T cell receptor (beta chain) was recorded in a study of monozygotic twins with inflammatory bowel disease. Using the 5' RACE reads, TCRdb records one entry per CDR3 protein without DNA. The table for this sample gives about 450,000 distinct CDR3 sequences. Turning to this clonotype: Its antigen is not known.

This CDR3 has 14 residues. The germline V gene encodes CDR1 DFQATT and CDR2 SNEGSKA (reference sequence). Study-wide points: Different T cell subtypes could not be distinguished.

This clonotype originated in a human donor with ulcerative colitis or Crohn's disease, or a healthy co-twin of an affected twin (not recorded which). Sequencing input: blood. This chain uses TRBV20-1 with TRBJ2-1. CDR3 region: CSAVSSALYNEQFF.